Below, 32 T cell receptor beta chains from the same sample are listed, as sequenced in a study of OX40 agonist ivuxolimab in advanced cancers. The protocol was immunoSEQ multiplex PCR, while the TCRdb copy is restricted to in-frame clones and leaves out a portion. The sample shows 65,000 to 80,000 clones, roughly 87% of them seen only once. Sample: CD4+ or CD8+ T cells sorted from blood, taken in a trial of the OX40 agonist ivuxolimab. The receptors shown here come from an adult with an advanced solid tumor such as melanoma, head and neck, liver or kidney cancer.

The V call is TRBV5-6, the J call TRBJ2-7; no reliable D call. V dropped 0 bases and J dropped 0 bases, with 7 bases sitting between them. Germline assignment: CDR1 SGHDT and CDR2 YYEEEE. The CDR3 consists of 14 residues. CDR3 protein: CASSLAGSSYEQYF. Here the CDR3 DNA reads TGTGCCAGCAGCTTGGCCGGCTCCTCCTACGAGCAGTACTTC.

This clone has only a few counts. The rearrangement links TRBV6-6 to TRBJ2-7, with D perhaps matching TRBD1 or TRBD2 (5 bases each). Germline loops: CDR1 MNHNY, CDR2 SVGAGI (reference sequence). The CDR3 is 15 residues long. The V end lost 5 bases, the J end lost 4 bases, and 18 bases lay between the germline ends. DNA of the CDR3: TGTGCCAGCAGTGATCGGACTGGACATAGGTACGAGCAGTACTTC. Its translation is CASSDRTGHRYEQYF.

This rearrangement joins TRBV10-3 to TRBJ2-3; TRBD2 matches 7 bases. The CDR3 runs 19 residues. The germline V gene has CDR1 ENHRY and CDR2 SYGVKD. J was trimmed by 4 bases and V by 3 bases; bases with no gene match: 19. The CDR3 DNA sequence: TGTGCCATCAGTGACCAACTAGTGTTCGGGACTACCAGCCCAGATACGCAGTATTTT. Amino acid sequence: CAISDQLVFGTTSPDTQYF.

This rearrangement joins TRBV11-3 to TRBJ1-1; TRBD1 agrees at 8 bases. The germline CDR1 and CDR2 sequences are SGHNT and YENEEA. With 5 bases clipped from V and 1 base from J, the junction kept 6 bases outside the gene matches. This CDR3 contains 15 residues. The CDR3 DNA sequence: TGTGCCAGCAGCCCCATGGGACAGGCGAACACTGAAGCTTTCTTT. Translating it yields CASSPMGQANTEAFF. The whole variable domain, filled in from reference TRBV11-3 and TRBJ1-1, reads EAGVVQSPRYKIIEKKQPVAFWCNPISGHNTLYWYLQNLGQGPELLIRYENEEAVDDSQLPKDRFSAERLKGVDSTLKIQPAELGDSAVYLCASSPMGQANTEAFFGQGTRLTVV.

CDR3 bases: TGTGCCAGCAGCCCCGGGACAGGGGGGCACAATGAGCAGTTCTTC. Translated: CASSPGTGGHNEQFF. V is TRBV6-1 and J is TRBJ2-1; 11 bases are a match to TRBD1. Losses at the gene ends were 6 bases for V and 5 bases for J; bases not matched to a gene: 6. Germline assignment: CDR1 MNHNS and CDR2 SASEGT. The CDR3 spans 15 residues.

The gene calls are TRBV28 and TRBJ1-3; perhaps TRBD1 as D (5 bases). The CDR3 extends over 16 amino acids. Trimming left V 5 bases short and J 2 bases short, with 16 bases between. Germline values: CDR1 MDHEN, CDR2 SYDVKM. CDR3 coding DNA: TGTGCCAGCAGTGTGGGAGGGGCAACGGCTGGAAACACCATATATTTT. Its protein product is CASSVGGATAGNTIYF. Combining the CDR3 with reference TRBV28 and TRBJ1-3 gives the whole variable domain DVKVTQSSRYLVKRTGEKVFLECVQDMDHENMFWYRQDPGLGLRLIYFSYDVKMKEKGDIPEGYSVSREKKERFSLILESASTNQTSMYLCASSVGGATAGNTIYFGEGSWLTVV.

This chain uses TRBV29-1 with TRBJ2-2; TRBD2 matches at 9 bases. In germline, CDR1 is SQVTM, CDR2 ANQGSEA. CDR3 length equals 14 residues. The trim removed 4 bases at V and 7 bases at J, leaving 7 bases unmatched. CDR3 in DNA: TGCAGCGTTGGAGTAGCGGGGGAGGGCGGGGAGCTGTTTTTT. Amino acid sequence: CSVGVAGEGGELFF.

This clone occurred once. The V gene is TRBV11-3, the J gene TRBJ1-1; D is unclear. The CDR3 runs 13 residues. The V and J ends lost 3 bases and 2 bases respectively, with 7 bases between them. Germline V gene sequence: CDR1 SGHNT, CDR2 YENEEA. This CDR3 reads CASSFWSNTEAFF. In DNA form, the CDR3 reads TGTGCCAGCAGCTTTTGGAGCAACACTGAAGCTTTCTTT.

The J gene is TRBJ2-5, the V gene TRBV7-3; the match to TRBD2 covers 8 bases. The V segment lost 3 bases and the J segment 5 bases; nucleotides outside the gene matches: 8. Germline CDR1 SGHTA, CDR2 FQGTGA. The CDR3 extends over 15 amino acids. DNA for the CDR3: TGTGCCAGCAGCTTCGCGGCTAGCGGGTATGAGACCCAGTACTTC. Protein sequence: CASSFAASGYETQYF. Using reference TRBV7-3 and TRBJ2-5 for the parts outside the CDR3, the full variable domain is GAGVSQTPSNKVTEKGKYVELRCDPISGHTALYWYRQSLGQGPEFLIYFQGTGAADDSGLPNDRFFAVRPEGSVSTLKIQRTERGDSAVYLCASSFAASGYETQYFGPGTRLLVL.

The chain joins TRBV7-9 to TRBJ1-5; maybe TRBD1 (5 bases). The CDR3 has 15 residues. Trimming left V 4 bases short and J 6 bases short, with 16 bases between. Looked up from germline, CDR1 is SEHNR and CDR2 is FQNEAQ (reference sequence). Written as DNA, the CDR3 is TGTGCCAGCAGCTCTTATATAGGGGAAGCTCAGCCCCAGCATTTT. It yields the protein CASSSYIGEAQPQHF.

The chain combines TRBV29-1 with TRBJ1-1, with a tentative D call TRBD1 (5 bases). Germline V gives CDR1 SQVTM, CDR2 ANQGSEA. The CDR3 sequence is 12 residues long. V was clipped by 8 bases and J by 10 bases, with 20 bases between them. Here the CDR3 reads CSSREGLGRAFF. DNA of the CDR3: TGCAGCTCTAGAGAGGGGTTGGGTCGAGCTTTCTTT.

The J gene is TRBJ2-2, the V gene TRBV6-5; no clear D. CDR3 length equals 15 residues. CDR1 and CDR2 (germline): MNHEY, SVGAGI. The germline V and J ends were trimmed by 0 bases and 2 bases, with 7 bases remaining between them. The CDR3 protein is CASSYSTDNTGELFF. CDR3 sequence (DNA): TGTGCCAGCAGTTACTCGACGGATAACACCGGGGAGCTGTTTTTT.

The chain carries TRBV7-9 and TRBJ2-3, with 12 nucleotides matching TRBD2. The junction had 11 bases not matched to a gene; V was cut back by 6 bases and J by 4 bases. Germline CDR1 reads SEHNR; CDR2 reads FQNEAQ (reference sequence). The CDR3 runs 17 residues. The CDR3, as DNA: TGTGCCAGCAGGCCCACTAGCGGGAGGATCGGCCCAGATACGCAGTATTTT. This codes for CASRPTSGRIGPDTQYF.

V usage is TRBV11-2 and J usage is TRBJ2-7; D gene unclear. The germline V gene has CDR1 SGHAT and CDR2 FQNNGV. Trimming removed 3 bases at V and 0 bases at J, with 6 bases between. This CDR3 has 13 amino acids. The CDR3 region is CASSLSSSYEQYF. As DNA, the CDR3 is TGTGCCAGCAGCTTGAGCAGCTCCTACGAGCAGTACTTC.

This clone has just a few counts. The chain employs TRBV18 and TRBJ1-5, with 11 bases lining up with TRBD1. CDR1 KGHSH and CDR2 LQKENI come from the germline V gene. The junction had 6 bases not matched to a gene; V was cut back by 5 bases and J by 6 bases. The CDR3 extends over 15 amino acids. The CDR3 spells CASSSDRGLSQPQHF. As DNA, the CDR3 is TGTGCCAGCTCATCGGACAGGGGGCTCAGTCAGCCCCAGCATTTT.

This clone has a handful of counts. The V call is TRBV14, the J call TRBJ1-2, with D hard to call. Per the germline V gene, CDR1 is SGHDN and CDR2 is FVKESK. Trimming took off 2 bases at V and 7 bases at J, with 8 bases between the two ends. The CDR3 is made up of 12 amino acids. As DNA, the CDR3 is TGTGCCAGCAGCCAAATAACGGGTGGCTACACCTTC. Protein product: CASSQITGGYTF.

The chain joins TRBV11-3 to TRBJ2-6; D remains ambiguous. The CDR3 spans 13 residues. Trimming removed 3 bases at V and 3 bases at J, with 3 bases between. Germline V gene sequence: CDR1 SGHNT, CDR2 YENEEA. CDR3 bases: TGTGCCAGCAGCTTGAATGGGGCCAACGTCCTGACTTTC. This gives the protein CASSLNGANVLTF.

The chain joins TRBV5-1 to TRBJ1-1; possible D gene TRBD1, 5 bases. Trimming shortened V by 4 bases and J by 2 bases, and 9 bases separated the two germline ends. The CDR3 is made up of 13 amino acids. Per the germline V gene, CDR1 is SGHRS and CDR2 is YFSETQ. The chain's CDR3 is CASSGDGNTEAFF. In DNA, the CDR3 is TGCGCCAGCAGCGGGGACGGAAACACTGAAGCTTTCTTT.

On this clone itself: One junction end disagrees with the germline gene, perhaps due to a read error. This sequence joins TRBV6-6 and TRBJ2-1; TRBD1 might be the D (6 bases). Germline V gene data show CDR1 as MNHNY and CDR2 as SVGAGI (reference sequence). The CDR3 consists of 14 residues. CDR3: CVSSRGGYYNEQFF. DNA for the CDR3: TGTGTCAGCAGTCGAGGGGGTTACTACAATGAGCAGTTCTTC.

Notes on this clone: Lacking the conserved final phenylalanine or tryptophan, this CDR3 likely reflects a read error. The chain is built from TRBV6-4 and TRBJ1-1; D is perhaps TRBD1 (6 bases). CDR1 and CDR2 from the germline V gene are MRHNA and SNTAGT. The V end was cut by 4 bases, the J end by 3 bases, with 9 bases between. The length of the CDR3 is 13 residues. CDR3 coding DNA: TGTGCCAGCAGTGCAGGGGTAGACACTGAAGCTTTCCTT. It yields the protein CASSAGVDTEAFL.

This chain joins TRBV28 and TRBJ2-5; D is perhaps TRBD1 or TRBD2 (5 bases each). The DNA matches TRBJ2-7 better at its end, which makes the J call doubtful. Germline V CDR1 and CDR2: MDHEN, SYDVKM. This CDR3 is 13 amino acids long. CDR3 sequence: CASLGDGTYEQYF. The DNA of the CDR3 is TGTGCCAGCCTCGGGGACGGGACCTACGAGCAGTACTTC.

The J gene is TRBJ1-1, the V gene TRBV6-5; D gene uncertain. The germline CDR1 and CDR2 sequences are MNHEY and SVGAGI. V was pared by 3 bases and J by 1 base, with 12 bases between. The CDR3 runs to 15 residues. In DNA, the CDR3 is TGTGCCAGCAGTTATTCGGGTGCTCAGAACACTGAAGCTTTCTTT. Translated: CASSYSGAQNTEAFF.

The genes are TRBV10-3 and TRBJ1-5; D is possibly TRBD1 (6 bases). Germline assignment: CDR1 ENHRY and CDR2 SYGVKD. The CDR3 extends over 13 amino acids. The V end lost 10 bases, the J end lost 2 bases, and 12 bases lay between the germline ends. Written as DNA, the CDR3 is TGTGCCACCCAACAGGGTGGCAATCAGCCCCAGCATTTT. It specifies CATQQGGNQPQHF.

V is TRBV18 and J is TRBJ2-1; 11 bases map to TRBD2. Germline V gene sequence: CDR1 KGHSH, CDR2 LQKENI. The length of the CDR3 is 18 residues. V lost 3 bases and J lost 6; bases outside the gene matches: 13. The CDR3 loop is CASSPTRRSGTSGNEQFF. As DNA, the CDR3 is TGTGCCAGCTCACCCACACGCCGCTCCGGGACTAGCGGCAATGAGCAGTTCTTC.

The chain joins TRBV5-1 to TRBJ2-5, with a possible D match to TRBD2 (7 bases). Trimming took 0 bases from V and 5 from J, leaving 14 bases between them. The CDR3 has 15 residues. The germline V gene has CDR1 SGHRS and CDR2 YFSETQ. The CDR3 here is CASSLALRGGETQYF. The CDR3 region has the DNA TGCGCCAGCAGCTTGGCTCTGAGGGGGGGGGAGACCCAGTACTTC.

V gene TRBV5-1 combines with J gene TRBJ2-1; 14 nucleotides agree with TRBD2. Losses at the gene ends were 3 bases for V and 7 bases for J; bases not matched to a gene: 6. CDR3 length: 16 residues. Germline loops: CDR1 SGHRS, CDR2 YFSETQ. The CDR3 region is CASSSGGTSGGNEQFF. For the CDR3, the DNA is TGCGCCAGCAGCTCCGGGGGGACTAGCGGGGGAAATGAGCAGTTCTTC.

V usage is TRBV28 and J usage is TRBJ2-5, with 10 bases fitting TRBD1. After removal of 5 bases from V and 2 bases from J, the junction contained 5 bases not matched to a gene. Per the germline V gene, CDR1 is MDHEN and CDR2 is SYDVKM. This CDR3 is 15 amino acids long. CDR3 DNA sequence: TGTGCCAGCAGTAGACAGGGGGCAGGACAAGAGACCCAGTACTTC. Encoded protein: CASSRQGAGQETQYF.

The chain carries TRBV19 and TRBJ1-1; D is unresolved. This CDR3 is built from 13 residues. Deletions cut 6 bases from V and 1 base from J, with 9 bases between. Germline V gene sequence: CDR1 LNHDA, CDR2 SQIVND (reference sequence). The CDR3 region has the DNA TGTGCCAGTAGCAAAGCCGAGAACACTGAAGCTTTCTTT. Encoded protein: CASSKAENTEAFF.

The chain recombines TRBV18 with TRBJ2-7; D is perhaps TRBD2 (7 bases). CDR3 length: 16 amino acids. Per germline, CDR1 KGHSH and CDR2 LQKENI. Between the trimmed V and J ends, which lost 4 bases and 2 bases, there was a span of 18 bases. DNA for the CDR3: TGTGCCAGCTCACTAGGGGGTAGCGGGCGTCCCTACGAGCAGTACTTC. It translates to CASSLGGSGRPYEQYF. Full variable domain (outside the CDR3, taken from reference TRBV18 and TRBJ2-7): NAGVMQNPRHLVRRRGQEARLRCSPMKGHSHVYWYRQLPEEGLKFMVYLQKENIIDESGMPKERFSAEFPKEGPSILRIQQVVRGDSAAYFCASSLGGSGRPYEQYFGPGTRLTVT.

The chain has TRBV5-4 and TRBJ2-7; TRBD2 agrees at 16 bases. Germline V gene lookup returns CDR1 SGHNT and CDR2 YYREEE (reference sequence). With V trimmed by 4 bases and J by 5 bases, 6 bases remained unmatched. CDR3 length: 16 amino acids. The CDR3 loop is CASSPGTSGRVHEQYF. CDR3 in DNA: TGTGCCAGCAGCCCGGGGACTAGCGGGAGGGTTCACGAGCAGTACTTC.

The chain uses TRBV18 and TRBJ1-1; 10 bases agree with TRBD1. After removal of 0 bases from V and 3 bases from J, the junction contained 4 bases not matched to a gene. The CDR3 is made up of 16 amino acids. In germline, CDR1 is KGHSH, CDR2 LQKENI. The CDR3, as DNA: TGTGCCAGCTCACCACCGCTTGGGACAGGGGACACTGAAGCTTTCTTT. It translates to CASSPPLGTGDTEAFF.

The chain employs TRBV19 and TRBJ1-5, with TRBD1 matching 9 bases. V lost 5 bases, J lost 7 bases, and 9 bases stayed unmatched. CDR3 size: 15 residues. The germline V gene has CDR1 LNHDA and CDR2 SQIVND (reference sequence). CDR3 sequence (DNA): TGTGCCAGTAGTGTTCAAACAGGGGGCGGACAGCCCCAGCATTTT. Translated, it gives CASSVQTGGGQPQHF.